The rows below give T cell receptor beta chains drawn from one sample of a study of technical replicates of blood from several donors. TCRdb's copy holds only in-frame clones and misses some; the assay was immunoSEQ multiplex PCR. In the table there are 79,000 or so clones, roughly 91% of which are singletons. Source material: T cells isolated from PBMCs. Receptors originate from a human donor in good health. The CDR3 runs from the conserved cysteine through the conserved F or W. The order of the fields is J gene, D gene, V gene, clone size, CDR3 length, CDR3 DNA, CDR3 protein. The D gene is left open where the match is weak. Some rows have no size entry. The others give once, few or many, or a class for an expanded clone.

j_gene: TRBJ1-1; d_gene: .; v_gene: TRBV4-1; abundance: few; len: 16; CDR3nt: TGCGCCAGCAGCCAACCAAGAGCAGGCCAGGGCACTGAAGCTTTCTTT; CDR3aa: CASSQPRAGQGTEAFF
j_gene: TRBJ1-5; d_gene: TRBD1; v_gene: TRBV15; abundance: .; len: 14; CDR3nt: TGTGCCACCAGCAGAGGACAGGGGAATCAGCCCCAGCATTTT; CDR3aa: CATSRGQGNQPQHF
j_gene: TRBJ1-4; d_gene: .; v_gene: TRBV29-1; abundance: few; len: 13; CDR3nt: TGCAGCGTGCCGGGGGGGACCCATGAAAAACTGTTTTTT; CDR3aa: CSVPGGTHEKLFF
j_gene: TRBJ1-1; d_gene: .; v_gene: TRBV7-8; abundance: .; len: 15; CDR3nt: TGTGCCAGCAGCTTAGTGGGCAGTATGAACACTGAAGCTTTCTTT; CDR3aa: CASSLVGSMNTEAFF
j_gene: TRBJ1-1; d_gene: .; v_gene: TRBV28; abundance: .; len: 15; CDR3nt: TGTGCCAGCAGTCCTCTGGGAGGGGGTGGCACTGAAGCTTTCTTT; CDR3aa: CASSPLGGGGTEAFF
j_gene: TRBJ2-7; d_gene: .; v_gene: TRBV28; abundance: .; len: 13; CDR3nt: TGTGCCAGCAGCCCCGGTTTTACCTACGAGCAGTACTTC; CDR3aa: CASSPGFTYEQYF
j_gene: TRBJ1-1; d_gene: TRBD1; v_gene: TRBV13; abundance: once; len: 12; CDR3nt: TGTGCCAGCAGCCCTGGACAGGGAGGTGGCTTCTTT; CDR3aa: CASSPGQGGGFF
j_gene: TRBJ2-1; d_gene: .; v_gene: TRBV4-1; abundance: .; len: 18; CDR3nt: TGCGCCAGCAGCCAAGTCTTGCGACCCCGGAGCTCCTACAATGAGCAGTTCTTC; CDR3aa: CASSQVLRPRSSYNEQFF
j_gene: TRBJ2-2; d_gene: TRBD1; v_gene: TRBV7-9; abundance: .; len: 16; CDR3nt: TGTGCCAGCAGCTTCGACCCCGGGACAGGCGCCGGGGAGCTGTTTTTT; CDR3aa: CASSFDPGTGAGELFF
j_gene: TRBJ2-2; d_gene: TRBD2; v_gene: TRBV6-6; abundance: few; len: 13; CDR3nt: TGTGCCAGTAGCGGGAGTGTTGCCGGGGAGCTGTTTTTT; CDR3aa: CASSGSVAGELFF